One sample yielded the 10 T cell receptor beta chains listed below, sequenced in a study of TIL therapy for anti-PD-1-resistant metastatic lung cancer. Time point: pre-treatment sample, taken before nivolumab and TIL therapy. Tumor tissue came from excised metastases, mostly pleural nodules or supraclavicular lymph nodes. This was the immunoSEQ v3 assay. Here immunoSEQ multiplex PCR was the method, and the copy in TCRdb shows in-frame clones only, minus some. The sample contains around 100,000 clones, around 71% of which appear only once. Sequenced here: tumor tissue, sampled at baseline. Receptor source: a person aged 25 to 80 with non-small cell lung cancer.

The J gene is TRBJ1-1, the V gene TRBV9, with a tentative D call TRBD1 (6 bases). Per the germline V gene, CDR1 is SGDLS and CDR2 is YYNGEE. The length of the CDR3 is 14 residues. The V gene lost 6 bases and the J gene lost 3 bases, with 15 bases spanning the gap. The CDR3 nucleotides read TGTGCCAGCAACCAGGGGCCCGGGGACACTGAAGCTTTCTTT. The encoded protein is CASNQGPGDTEAFF.

The rearrangement joins TRBV4-3 to TRBJ1-6; 8 bases align to TRBD1. This CDR3 comprises 15 residues. CDR1 LGHNA and CDR2 YSLEER come from the germline V gene. Trimming removed 0 bases from V and 10 bases from J; junction bases left unmatched: 5. CDR3 in DNA: TGCGCCAGCAGCCAAGACGACAGGGGTAGCTCACCCCTCCACTTT. It codes for CASSQDDRGSSPLHF.

This chain connects TRBV6-6 to TRBJ2-5, with 9 bases that match TRBD2. This CDR3 is built from 17 residues. Germline lookup yields CDR1 MNHNY and CDR2 SVGAGI (reference sequence). Trimming at V came to 5 bases and at J to 5 bases, leaving 15 bases not matched to a gene. CDR3 in amino acids: CASSRTSANKLGETQYF. The CDR3 DNA follows: TGTGCCAGCAGTCGGACTAGCGCGAACAAGCTCGGGGAGACCCAGTACTTC.

The V and J genes are TRBV5-4 and TRBJ1-1; TRBD1 matches 9 bases. CDR3 size: 15 residues. J was trimmed by 4 bases and V by 0 bases; bases with no gene match: 4. Germline V lookup: CDR1 SGHNT, CDR2 YYREEE (reference sequence). The CDR3 loop reads CASSLGGQGSTEAFF. In nucleotides, the CDR3 is TGTGCCAGCAGCTTGGGGGGACAGGGATCCACTGAAGCTTTCTTT.

The chain links TRBV20-1 to TRBJ1-5; D is uncertain. CDR3 length: 12 residues. Germline CDR1 reads DFQATT; CDR2 reads SNEGSKA (reference sequence). Trimming took off 3 bases at V and 9 bases at J, with 12 bases between the two ends. The CDR3 DNA follows: TGCAGTGCTAGTTTGGGCGGGAGGCCCCAGCATTTT. Translation gives CSASLGGRPQHF.

In its sample, this clone was seen a few times. This sequence joins TRBV5-1 and TRBJ1-2, with unresolved D. The CDR3 is 13 amino acids. Trimming took 7 bases from V and 8 from J, leaving 18 bases between them. Germline loops: CDR1 SGHRS, CDR2 YFSETQ. The CDR3 DNA is TGCGCCAGCTCGAATACCGATCGGGTAGGCTACACCTTC. It is translated as CASSNTDRVGYTF.

This chain uses TRBV6-5 with TRBJ1-1; 8 nucleotides align to TRBD1. This CDR3 region has 12 residues. Germline V gene data show CDR1 as MNHEY and CDR2 as SVGAGI. V shed 5 bases and J 7 bases; nucleotides not matched to a gene: 3. The CDR3: CASSPTGVEAFF. The CDR3 DNA reads as TGTGCCAGCAGTCCGACAGGGGTTGAAGCTTTCTTT.

This sequence joins TRBV9 and TRBJ2-3; 8 bases map to TRBD2. CDR3 length: 13 residues. Germline V CDR1 and CDR2: SGDLS, YYNGEE. V shed 4 bases, J shed 5 bases, and the junction held 3 bases outside the gene matches. CDR3 in DNA: TGTGCCAGCAGCCGACTAGCGCAAGATACGCAGTATTTT. Protein sequence: CASSRLAQDTQYF.

The rearrangement joins TRBV11-2 to TRBJ1-5; no firm D call. With 0 bases removed from V and 2 bases from J, the gap between germline ends came to 8 bases. Germline CDR1 reads SGHAT; CDR2 reads FQNNGV. The CDR3 loop spans 15 amino acids. This CDR3 is CASSLDGLGNQPQHF. DNA for the CDR3: TGTGCCAGCAGCTTAGATGGTTTGGGCAATCAGCCCCAGCATTTT.

The J gene is TRBJ2-3, the V gene TRBV5-8; 10 positions match TRBD1. This CDR3 contains 13 residues. V gave up 7 bases and J gave up 4 bases; unmatched junction bases: 3. Germline-derived CDR1 and CDR2 are SGHTS and YDEGEE. CDR3 DNA sequence: TGTGCCAGCGCCGGACAGGGGGCAGATACGCAGTATTTT. This sequence encodes CASAGQGADTQYF.